These 30 T cell receptor beta chains originate from one sample sequenced in a study of Graves' ophthalmopathy and Graves' hyperthyroidism. Amplification from RNA transcripts yielded the TCR beta CDR3 regions. Amplification began with first-round RT-PCR using HTBI primers, then second-round multiplex PCR was performed. MiXCR, applied by TCRdb to the multiplex PCR reads, yields one record per CDR3 protein. This table holds about 550,000 distinct CDR3 sequences, about 35% found once. Sequencing was done on a sample of peripheral blood or thyroid tissue (not recorded which). The receptors derive from an adult man with Graves' hyperthyroidism.

A word on this clonotype: One base away lies a much larger clone, so this may be a sequencing read error. This rearrangement joins TRBV11-2 to TRBJ2-5, with 11 bases identical to TRBD2. With V trimmed by 8 bases and J by 2 bases, 10 bases remained unmatched. This CDR3 contains 16 residues. Looked up from germline, CDR1 is SGHAT and CDR2 is FQNNGV. The CDR3 nucleotides are TGTGCCAGCGGCCCAGATATAGCGGGGGGGCAAGAGACCCAGTACTTC. The encoded protein is CASGPDIAGGQETQYF. The full variable domain, rest sourced from reference TRBV11-2 and TRBJ2-5, is EAGVAQSPRYKIIEKRQSVAFWCNPISGHATLYWYQQILGQGPKLLIQFQNNGVVDDSQLPKDRFSAERLKGVDSTLKIQPAKLEDSAVYLCASGPDIAGGQETQYFGPGTRLLVL.

As for this clonotype: Its ends do not fully match the called genes, so a read error is possible. The gene calls are TRBV2 and TRBJ2-2; 12 bases are a match to TRBD2. The CDR3 is 16 residues long. Germline V gene sequence: CDR1 SNHLY, CDR2 FYNNEI. CDR3 coding DNA: TGTGCCAGCGGGGTAGGACTAGCGGGAAACACCGGGGAGCTGGTTTTT. This codes for CASGVGLAGNTGELVF.

This clonotype occurred many times. The V call is TRBV5-1, the J call TRBJ1-1; TRBD1 might be the D (6 bases). This CDR3 comprises 14 residues. Germline CDR1 is SGHRS and CDR2 is YFSETQ. The V end was cut by 0 bases, the J end by 5 bases, with 11 bases between. The CDR3 DNA sequence: TGCGCCAGCAGCTTGGAAACAGGGAGGACTGAAGCTTTCTTT. Its translation: CASSLETGRTEAFF.

There are many counts of this clonotype. The V and J genes are TRBV2 and TRBJ2-2, with unresolved D. Deletions cut 4 bases from V and 6 bases from J, with 12 bases between. CDR3 length: 14 residues. Germline V gene lookup returns CDR1 SNHLY and CDR2 FYNNEI. CDR3 amino acids: CASSAGWRSGELFF. The DNA of the CDR3 is TGTGCCAGCAGTGCGGGTTGGCGGTCCGGGGAGCTGTTTTTT.

This clonotype came up once. The chain uses TRBV20-1 and TRBJ1-2; 8 bases align to TRBD1. V was pared by 6 bases and J by 4 bases, with 10 bases of the junction left unmatched. Germline V gene lookup returns CDR1 DFQATT and CDR2 SNEGSKA (reference sequence). This CDR3 comprises 14 residues. The chain's CDR3 is CSAGTGRDRYGYTF. CDR3 in DNA: TGCAGTGCAGGGACAGGAAGGGATCGCTATGGCTACACCTTC.

The chain couples TRBV12-3 or TRBV12-4 to TRBJ1-5; the D is unclear. The V gene lost 3 bases and the J gene lost 0 bases, with 9 bases spanning the gap. The CDR3 has 15 residues. In nucleotides, the CDR3 is TGTGCCAGCAGTTTTTTCGGGGATAGCAATCAGCCCCAGCATTTT. Translated: CASSFFGDSNQPQHF.

Details on this clonotype: This may come from a read error, since a much larger clone is one base off. This chain uses TRBV9 with TRBJ2-2; D perhaps matches TRBD2 (7 bases). Per the germline V gene, CDR1 is SGDLS and CDR2 is YYNGEE. The CDR3 sequence is 13 residues long. Trimming cost V 3 bases and J 9 bases, with 12 bases left between them. CDR3 loop: CASSDGGPRELFF. The CDR3 bases are TGTGCCAGCAGCGACGGGGGGCCTCGGGAGCTGTTTTTT.

On this clonotype: Germline is not matched at one junction end, which may reflect a read error. Here the CDR3 DNA reads TGCAGTGCTAGAGAAGCGGGGGGCAACGTCCTGACTTTC. Its protein is CSAREAGGNVLTF. The chain recombines TRBV20-1 with TRBJ2-6; TRBD2 matches at 9 bases. Germline lookup yields CDR1 DFQATT and CDR2 SNEGSKA (reference sequence). This CDR3 is 13 amino acids long.

The V and J genes are TRBV5-8 and TRBJ1-2; D is unresolved. V gave up 0 bases and J gave up 0 bases, with 12 bases separating them. Per germline, CDR1 SGHTS and CDR2 YDEGEE. The CDR3 has 16 amino acids. CDR3 in amino acids: CASSLGFLSSNYGYTF. The CDR3 DNA follows: TGTGCCAGCAGCTTGGGATTCCTTTCCTCTAACTATGGCTACACCTTC.

Concerning this clonotype: Possible read error: a much larger clone is one base away. The rearrangement uses TRBV10-3 and TRBJ2-5; possibly TRBD1 for D (5 bases). With the DNA end fitting TRBJ2-7 better, the J assignment may be wrong. The CDR3 extends over 12 amino acids. Germline V gives CDR1 ENHRY, CDR2 SYGVKD. In nucleotides, the CDR3 is TGTGCCATCAGTTACTCGCAGGGCGAGCAGTACTTC. It is translated as CAISYSQGEQYF.

This clonotype was seen at least ten times. V usage is TRBV7-9 and J usage is TRBJ1-1; 8 nucleotides agree with TRBD1. The germline CDR1 and CDR2 sequences are SEHNR and FQNEAQ (reference sequence). V lost 5 bases and J lost 3; bases outside the gene matches: 17. CDR3 length equals 18 residues. CDR3 protein: CASSDPGQGGWVDTEAFF. The CDR3 DNA reads TGTGCCAGCAGCGATCCCGGACAGGGTGGCTGGGTAGACACTGAAGCTTTCTTT.

This clonotype was counted at least ten times. V gene TRBV5-1 combines with J gene TRBJ1-1; the D gene is possibly TRBD1 (5 bases). V lost 2 bases and J 5 bases, leaving 19 bases between the germline ends. CDR1 is SGHRS and CDR2 is YFSETQ in the germline V gene. The CDR3 consists of 16 residues. The DNA of the CDR3 is TGCGCCAGCAGCTTTGGCCCCAGGACAAGAGTAACTGAAGCTTTCTTT. Translating gives CASSFGPRTRVTEAFF.

This clonotype has a count of ten or more. The chain uses TRBV13 and TRBJ1-6, with 8 positions matching TRBD1. The CDR3 is made up of 15 amino acids. From germline, CDR1 is PRHDT and CDR2 FYEKMQ (reference sequence). V shed 5 bases and J 8 bases; nucleotides not matched to a gene: 8. The CDR3: CASSRGQGMDSPLHF. The CDR3 DNA is TGTGCCAGCAGCCGCGGACAGGGAATGGATTCACCCCTCCACTTT.

There are a few counts of this clonotype. The chain uses TRBV7-2 and TRBJ2-1; D is ambiguous. The CDR3 spans 14 residues. Trimming shortened V by 1 base and J by 2 bases, and 6 bases separated the two germline ends. The germline V gene encodes CDR1 SGHTA and CDR2 FQGNSA. The DNA for the CDR3 is TGTGCCAGCAGCTTAGGTGACGCCTACAATGAGCAGTTCTTC. It is translated as CASSLGDAYNEQFF. The whole variable domain, remainder taken from reference TRBV7-2 and TRBJ2-1, is GAGVSQSPSNKVTEKGKDVELRCDPISGHTALYWYRQSLGQGLEFLIYFQGNSAPDKSGLPSDRFSAERTGGSVSTLTIQRTQQEDSAVYLCASSLGDAYNEQFFGPGTRLTVL.

The chain recombines TRBV7-9 with TRBJ2-7; D assignment may be TRBD1 or TRBD2 (5 bases each). Germline V gene lookup returns CDR1 SEHNR and CDR2 FQNEAQ (reference sequence). Trimming took 3 bases from V and 12 from J, leaving 18 bases between them. The CDR3 is 13 amino acids. The CDR3 loop reads CASSLERLGPLYF. CDR3 nucleotides: TGTGCCAGCAGCTTGGAAAGACTGGGACCACTGTACTTC. Looking up the rest from reference TRBV7-9 and TRBJ2-7 gives the full variable domain: DTGVSQNPRHKITKRGQNVTFRCDPISEHNRLYWYRQTLGQGPEFLTYFQNEAQLEKSRLLSDRFSAERPKGSFSTLEIQRTEQGDSAMYLCASSLERLGPLYFGPGTRLTVT.

J is TRBJ2-7 and V is TRBV19, with 9 bases matching TRBD2. The CDR3 sequence is 17 residues long. V lost 3 bases and J lost 4; bases outside the gene matches: 13. CDR1 is LNHDA, CDR2 SQIVND, per germline (reference sequence). CDR3 region: CASSMGWLAGTGYEQYF. In nucleotides, the CDR3 is TGTGCCAGTAGTATGGGTTGGCTAGCGGGGACCGGTTACGAGCAGTACTTC.

This clonotype was recorded at least ten times. This chain uses TRBV5-8 with TRBJ1-4, with D uncertain. This CDR3 has 13 residues. Between the trimmed V and J ends, which lost 1 base and 6 bases, there was a span of 7 bases. Germline V gene lookup returns CDR1 SGHTS and CDR2 YDEGEE. For the CDR3, the DNA is TGTGCCAGCAGCTTGTCGGAACATGAAAAACTGTTTTTT. This codes for CASSLSEHEKLFF.

The CDR3 coding sequence is TGCAGCGGTGCCGGGACGGCGGCCGAGCAGTACTTC. Residues: CSGAGTAAEQYF. The V call is TRBV29-1, the J call TRBJ2-7; D possibly uses TRBD1 or TRBD2 (5 bases each). V lost 7 bases and J lost 6, with 16 bases in between. Germline CDR1 and CDR2: SQVTM and ANQGSEA. The CDR3 extends over 12 amino acids.

The CDR3 region has the DNA TGCAGCGTCGGGACTAGCGGTTACAATGAGCAGTACTTC. It encodes CSVGTSGYNEQYF. This chain connects TRBV29-1 to TRBJ2-7; TRBD2 matches at 11 bases. Germline CDR1 SQVTM, CDR2 ANQGSEA. CDR3 length: 13 residues. Trimming took 6 bases from V and 7 from J; bases not matched to a gene: 8.

This clonotype was detected many times. The rearrangement uses TRBV6-1 and TRBJ2-5, with 11 bases fitting TRBD1. Germline lookup yields CDR1 MNHNS and CDR2 SASEGT. With 4 bases clipped from V and 4 bases from J, the junction kept 5 bases outside the gene matches. The CDR3 totals 15 residues. CDR3 sequence (DNA): TGTGCCAGCAGTGTTGGACAGGGGGCAAGAGAGACCCAGTACTTC. Translating gives CASSVGQGARETQYF.

This clonotype was counted ten times or more. This sequence joins TRBV6-5 and TRBJ1-4; a weak D match, TRBD1 (6 bases). Looked up from germline, CDR1 is MNHEY and CDR2 is SVGAGI. The CDR3 has 13 residues. The ends were cut back, 10 bases at V and 8 bases at J, with 17 bases in the middle. The CDR3 loop reads CATWDNFLEKLFF. Written as DNA, the CDR3 is TGTGCCACCTGGGACAATTTTTTAGAAAAACTGTTTTTT.

This clonotype was recorded at least ten times. The gene calls are TRBV12-3 or TRBV12-4 and TRBJ2-5; 16 bases are shared with TRBD2. The CDR3 contains 14 residues. V lost 6 bases to trimming and J lost 5 bases; unmatched junction nucleotides: 0. For the CDR3, the DNA is TGTGCCAGCAGGGGACTAGCGGGGGGGGAGACCCAGTACTTC. Translating gives CASRGLAGGETQYF.

This clonotype was counted at least ten times. The V gene is TRBV12-3 or TRBV12-4, the J gene TRBJ2-7; D might be TRBD1 or TRBD2, each matching 5 bases. Trimming stripped 4 bases from V and 3 bases from J, with 10 bases between. The CDR3 runs to 13 residues. CDR3 protein: CASSYGTHYEQYF. The CDR3 region has the DNA TGTGCCAGCAGTTACGGGACCCACTACGAGCAGTACTTC.

This clonotype was seen repeatedly, ten times or more. V usage is TRBV7-9 and J usage is TRBJ2-7; D remains ambiguous. The V gene lost 5 bases and the J gene lost 5 bases, with 10 bases spanning the gap. The CDR3 is 12 residues long. The germline gives CDR1 SEHNR, CDR2 FQNEAQ (reference sequence). In DNA form, the CDR3 reads TGTGCCAGCAGCCTTATGAGAAACGAGCAGTACTTC. Its translation is CASSLMRNEQYF.

This clonotype was seen a handful of times. V usage is TRBV15 and J usage is TRBJ2-5; D not resolved. The assigned J gene may be wrong: the sequence end matches TRBJ2-3 better. Germline CDR1 LNHNV, CDR2 YYDKDF (reference sequence). The CDR3 extends over 13 amino acids. The CDR3 DNA follows: TGTGCCACCAGCAGAGATCCACCAGATACGCAGTATTTT. It translates to CATSRDPPDTQYF.

This clonotype was seen ten or more times. The chain joins TRBV9 to TRBJ2-5; 9 bases fit TRBD2. The ends lost 0 bases at V and 7 bases at J; junction bases unmatched: 4. Looked up from germline, CDR1 is SGDLS and CDR2 is YYNGEE. The CDR3 runs to 14 residues. CDR3 region: CASSVGAGGGTQYF. The CDR3 DNA follows: TGTGCCAGCAGCGTAGGGGCGGGGGGGGGGACCCAGTACTTC.

This chain links TRBV29-1 with TRBJ1-2, with 9 bases aligning to TRBD1. V shed 7 bases, J shed 3 bases, and the junction held 6 bases outside the gene matches. Per germline, CDR1 SQVTM and CDR2 ANQGSEA. The CDR3 totals 13 residues. CDR3 bases: TGCAGCGGGGTGGGACAGGGACACTATGGCTACACCTTC. Its protein is CSGVGQGHYGYTF. Complete variable domain (other parts from reference TRBV29-1 and TRBJ1-2): SAVISQKPSRDICQRGTSLTIQCQVDSQVTMMFWYRQQPGQSLTLIATANQGSEATYESGFVIDKFPISRPNLTFSTLTVSNMSPEDSSIYLCSGVGQGHYGYTFGSGTRLTVV.

This clonotype was counted ten times or more. V usage is TRBV29-1 and J usage is TRBJ2-7, with 8 bases matching TRBD1. The germline V gene has CDR1 SQVTM and CDR2 ANQGSEA. CDR3 length equals 13 residues. After removal of 7 bases from V and 3 bases from J, the junction contained 8 bases not matched to a gene. CDR3 coding DNA: TGCAGCGCGGAAGGACAGGGTCACTACGAGCAGTACTTC. This gives the protein CSAEGQGHYEQYF.

Concerning this clonotype itself: This could be a read error, since a much larger clone is one nucleotide away. The gene calls are TRBV19 and TRBJ2-7, with 8 bases fitting TRBD2. CDR3 size: 15 residues. Germline V gene sequence: CDR1 LNHDA, CDR2 SQIVND (reference sequence). The CDR3 DNA reads TGTGCCAGTCGCCCTACTAGCGGCAGCTCCTACGGGCAGTACTTC. Amino acid sequence: CASRPTSGSSYGQYF.

This clonotype was observed a few times. The chain employs TRBV11-2 and TRBJ1-5; D might be TRBD1 (5 bases). Germline V lookup: CDR1 SGHAT, CDR2 FQNNGV. Trimming stripped 1 base from V and 3 bases from J, with 10 bases between. This CDR3 is built from 15 residues. The DNA of the CDR3 is TGTGCCAGCAGCTTAGCAGGGCAGACCAATCAGCCCCAGCATTTT. It codes for CASSLAGQTNQPQHF.